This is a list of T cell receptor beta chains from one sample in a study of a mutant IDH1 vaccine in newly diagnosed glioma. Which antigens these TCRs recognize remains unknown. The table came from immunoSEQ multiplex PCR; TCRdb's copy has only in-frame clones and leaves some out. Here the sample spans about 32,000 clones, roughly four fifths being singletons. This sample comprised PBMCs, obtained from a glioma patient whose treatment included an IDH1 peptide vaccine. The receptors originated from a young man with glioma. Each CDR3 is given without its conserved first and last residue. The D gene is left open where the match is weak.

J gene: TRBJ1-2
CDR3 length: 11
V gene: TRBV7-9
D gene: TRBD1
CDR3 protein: ASSFTGEPGYT

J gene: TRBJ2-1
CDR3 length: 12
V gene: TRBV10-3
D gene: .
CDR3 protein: AISGLQGSNEQF

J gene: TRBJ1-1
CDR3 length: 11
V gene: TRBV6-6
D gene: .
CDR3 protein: ASSDVGRTEAF

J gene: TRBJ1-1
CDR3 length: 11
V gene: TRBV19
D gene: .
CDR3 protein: ASSIPVNTEAF

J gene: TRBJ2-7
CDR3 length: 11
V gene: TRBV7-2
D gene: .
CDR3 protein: ASSLGFSYEQY

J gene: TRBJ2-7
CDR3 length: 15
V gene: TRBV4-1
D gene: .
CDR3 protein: ASSHSRGPSNVDEQY

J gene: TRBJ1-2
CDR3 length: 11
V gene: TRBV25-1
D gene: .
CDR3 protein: ASSVKGRDGYT

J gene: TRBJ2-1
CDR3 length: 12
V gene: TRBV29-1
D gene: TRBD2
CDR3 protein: SVLRGGSWHEQF

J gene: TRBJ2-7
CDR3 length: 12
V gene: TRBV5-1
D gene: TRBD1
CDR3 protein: ASSLIQGAYEQY

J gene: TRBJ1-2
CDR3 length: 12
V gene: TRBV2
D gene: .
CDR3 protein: ASSDRGVDYGYT

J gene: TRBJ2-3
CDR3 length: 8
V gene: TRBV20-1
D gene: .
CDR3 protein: SARMDTQY

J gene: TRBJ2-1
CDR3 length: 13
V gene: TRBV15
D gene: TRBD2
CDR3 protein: ATSRDSGGGVEQF

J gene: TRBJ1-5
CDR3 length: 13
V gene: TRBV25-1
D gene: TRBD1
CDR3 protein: ASSDPGTGDQPQH

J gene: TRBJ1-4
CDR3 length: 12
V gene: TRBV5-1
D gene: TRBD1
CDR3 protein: ASTRGTGDEKLF

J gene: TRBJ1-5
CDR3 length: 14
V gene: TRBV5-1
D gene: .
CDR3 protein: ASSWGHGDSNQPQH

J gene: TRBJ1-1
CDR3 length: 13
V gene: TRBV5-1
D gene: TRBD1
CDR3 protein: ASALGQGMNTEAF

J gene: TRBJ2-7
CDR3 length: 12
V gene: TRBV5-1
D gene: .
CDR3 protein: ASSLSPDTYEQY

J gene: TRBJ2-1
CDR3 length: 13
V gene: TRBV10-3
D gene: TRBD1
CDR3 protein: AISAGDRGPNEQF

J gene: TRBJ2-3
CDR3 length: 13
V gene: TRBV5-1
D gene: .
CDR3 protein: ASSAGSYSTDTQY

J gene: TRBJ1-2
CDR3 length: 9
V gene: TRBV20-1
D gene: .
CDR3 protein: SQGFSGGYT

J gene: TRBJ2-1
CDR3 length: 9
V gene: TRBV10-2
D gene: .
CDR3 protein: ASRGYNEQF

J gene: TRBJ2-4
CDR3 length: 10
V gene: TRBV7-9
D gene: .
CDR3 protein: ASSGNGDIQY

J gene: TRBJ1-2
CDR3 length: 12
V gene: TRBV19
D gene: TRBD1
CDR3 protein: ASSAQGAAWGYT

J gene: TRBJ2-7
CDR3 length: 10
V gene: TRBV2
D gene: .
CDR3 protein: ASSERAYEQY

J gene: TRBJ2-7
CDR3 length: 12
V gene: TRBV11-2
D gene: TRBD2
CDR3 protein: ASTPSGRELEQY

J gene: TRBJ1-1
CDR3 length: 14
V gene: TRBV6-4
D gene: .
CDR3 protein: ASSDSWGGLNTEAF

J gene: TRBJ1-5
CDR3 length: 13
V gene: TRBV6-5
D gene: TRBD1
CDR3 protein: ASSPGTAINQPQH

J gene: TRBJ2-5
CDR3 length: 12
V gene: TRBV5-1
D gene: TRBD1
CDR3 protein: ASSQGTGQETQY

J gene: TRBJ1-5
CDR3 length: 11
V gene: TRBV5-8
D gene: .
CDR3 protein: ASSSQEDQPQH

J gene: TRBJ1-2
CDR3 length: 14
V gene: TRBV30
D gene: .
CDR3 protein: AWSGLGQLANYGYT

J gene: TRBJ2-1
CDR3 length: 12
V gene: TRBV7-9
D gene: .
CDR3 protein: ASTARPDSDEQF

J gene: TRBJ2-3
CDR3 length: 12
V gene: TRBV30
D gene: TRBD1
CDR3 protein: AWSLKTGTDTQY

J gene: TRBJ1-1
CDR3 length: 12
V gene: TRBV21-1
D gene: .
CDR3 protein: ASSKRGMNTEAF

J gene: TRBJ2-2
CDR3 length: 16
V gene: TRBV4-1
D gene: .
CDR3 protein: ASSQGDPLLANTGELF

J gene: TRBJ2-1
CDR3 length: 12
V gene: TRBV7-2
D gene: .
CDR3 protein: ASSSRPSYNEQF

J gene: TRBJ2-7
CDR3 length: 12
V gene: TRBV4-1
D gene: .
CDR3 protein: ASSQDNRDYEQY